This TCR beta chain was sequenced during a study of blood T cell repertoires in COVID-19. Across the whole study: Whether acute or convalescent, the COVID-19 samples came from the United States, Italy and Spain.

In the original workflow: Reference gene primer amplification gave estimated nucleated cell counts. Sequencing used immunoSEQ multiplex PCR; TCRdb keeps in-frame clones, though not all of them. V and J calls and clone size are those listed in that table; D and trimming were worked out from the DNA. The top ten clones hold about 4% of a sample with more than 300,000 clones, roughly nine tenths of them seen once. Trimming removed 3 bases from V and 4 bases from J; junction bases left unmatched: 6. The length of the CDR3 is 14 residues. Germline V gene sequence: CDR1 SGHTA, CDR2 FQGNSA. The rearrangement joins TRBV7-2 to TRBJ2-7; 7 positions agree with TRBD1. Sequenced input: PBMCs or T cells enriched from blood (not recorded which). The sequence was obtained from a woman under 40 who had been exposed to COVID-19. The CDR3 nucleotides read TGTGCCAGCAGCTTTATAGGGGGCGGGTACGAGCAGTACTTC. Its translation: CASSFIGGGYEQYF.